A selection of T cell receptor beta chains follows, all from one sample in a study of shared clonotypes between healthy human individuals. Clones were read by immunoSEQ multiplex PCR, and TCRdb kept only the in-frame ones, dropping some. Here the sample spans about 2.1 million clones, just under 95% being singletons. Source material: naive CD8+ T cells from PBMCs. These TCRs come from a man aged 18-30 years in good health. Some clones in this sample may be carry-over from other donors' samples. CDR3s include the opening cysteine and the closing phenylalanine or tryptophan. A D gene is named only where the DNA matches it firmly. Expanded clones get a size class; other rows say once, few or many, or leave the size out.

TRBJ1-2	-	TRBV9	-	TGTGCCAGCAGGGCCCAAAGACTGGGGGGCGGTGGCTACACCTTC	CASRAQRLGGGGYTF
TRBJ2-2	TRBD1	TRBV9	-	TGTGCCAGCAGCGTAGCCAGGGGGTATACCGGGGAGCTGTTTTTT	CASSVARGYTGELFF
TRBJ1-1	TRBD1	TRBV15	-	TGTGCCACCAGCAGAGAACGGGACAGGGCGAACACTGAAGCTTTCTTT	CATSRERDRANTEAFF
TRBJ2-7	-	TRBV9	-	TGTGCCAGCAGCGTAGACGGTCAAGAGCAGTACTTC	CASSVDGQEQYF
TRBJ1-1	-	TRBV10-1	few	TGCGCCAGCAGTGAGTCAGGCAGGATCACTGAAGCTTTCTTT	CASSESGRITEAFF
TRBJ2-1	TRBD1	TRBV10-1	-	TGCGCCAGCAGTGAGCTAGGGGACAGGGGGCTTTCCTACAATGAGCAGTTCTTC	CASSELGDRGLSYNEQFF
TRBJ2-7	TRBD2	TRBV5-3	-	TGTGCCGGTACAATGGGAGGGAGCTCCTACGAGCAGTACTTC	CAGTMGGSSYEQYF
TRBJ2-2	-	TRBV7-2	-	TGTGCCAGCAGCTTCTCGTGGACCGGGGAGCTGTTTTTT	CASSFSWTGELFF
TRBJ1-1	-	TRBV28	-	TGTGCCAGCAGTTTTTCCAGATTTAACACTGAAGCTTTCTTT	CASSFSRFNTEAFF
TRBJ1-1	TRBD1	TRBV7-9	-	TGTGCCAGCAGCTCACCTGCAGGGGGAATGGTGAACACTGAAGCTTTCTTT	CASSSPAGGMVNTEAFF
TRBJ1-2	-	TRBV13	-	TGTGCCAGCAGCTCGGTTGGGTCGGGCCAGCCTACTTTCTATGGCTACACCTTC	CASSSVGSGQPTFYGYTF
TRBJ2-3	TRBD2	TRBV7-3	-	TGTGCCAGCAGCCCAGGGACTAGCGGGCCTCAGGATACGCAGTATTTT	CASSPGTSGPQDTQYF
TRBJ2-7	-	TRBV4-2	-	TGTGCCAGCAGCCAAGATCGAGGACTGTCCTACGAGCAGTACTTC	CASSQDRGLSYEQYF
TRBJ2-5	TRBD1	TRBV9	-	TGTGCCAGCAGCGAAGGGACAGGCGGCGGAGAGACCCAGTACTTC	CASSEGTGGGETQYF
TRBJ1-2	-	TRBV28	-	TGTGCCAGCAGTTTGCGGGGGTACGAGGATGGCTACACCTTC	CASSLRGYEDGYTF
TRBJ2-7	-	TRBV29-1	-	TGCAGCGTAGAGGGGCTGACAGGTCCCTACGAGCAGTACTTC	CSVEGLTGPYEQYF
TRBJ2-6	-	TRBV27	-	TGTGCCAGCAGTTCCGTAAGGCGCTCTGGGGCCAACGTCCTGACTTTC	CASSSVRRSGANVLTF
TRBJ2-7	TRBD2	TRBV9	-	TGTGCCAGCAGCGTAGGCGGGACTAGCGGGTACTACGAGCAGTACTTC	CASSVGGTSGYYEQYF
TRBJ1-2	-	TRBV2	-	TGTGCCAGCAGCGTAGACATTAGGGATAGCTATGGCTACACCTTC	CASSVDIRDSYGYTF
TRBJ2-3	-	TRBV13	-	TGTGCCAGCAGCACCCCAAGGGGGTCATGGGATACGCAGTATTTT	CASSTPRGSWDTQYF
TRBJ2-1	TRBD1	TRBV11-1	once	TGTGCCAGCAGAGATACAGGGGGCGCGCTCTTTGGTGAGCAGTTCTTC	CASRDTGGALFGEQFF
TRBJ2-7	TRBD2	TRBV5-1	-	TGCGCCAGCCGCCCAGCGGGAGTAGTCTACGAGCAGTACTTC	CASRPAGVVYEQYF
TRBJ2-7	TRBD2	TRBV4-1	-	TGCGCCAGCAGCCAAAGACTAGCGGGAGGCTACGAGCAGTACTTC	CASSQRLAGGYEQYF
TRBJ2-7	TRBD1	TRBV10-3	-	TGTGCCATCAGTGAGTTGGGACAGAACCCAACCTACGAGCAGTACTTC	CAISELGQNPTYEQYF
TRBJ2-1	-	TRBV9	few	TGTGCCAGCAGCGTAGACAGGGCCTCCTACAATGAGCAGTTCTTC	CASSVDRASYNEQFF
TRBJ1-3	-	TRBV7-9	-	TGTGCCAGCAGCCCACCTGTGGGGAACCCTGGAAACACCATATATTTT	CASSPPVGNPGNTIYF
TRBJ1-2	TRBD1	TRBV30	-	TGTGCCTGGGGAAGGACAGGGGAAGGTGGCTACACCTTC	CAWGRTGEGGYTF
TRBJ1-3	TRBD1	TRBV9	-	TGTGCCAGCAGCGCCAGAGGGGGCACCGGCTCTGGAAACACCATATATTTT	CASSARGGTGSGNTIYF
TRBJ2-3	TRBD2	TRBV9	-	TGTGCCAGCAGCGTAGGGGCAAACGGACTAGCGGACACAGATACGCAGTATTTT	CASSVGANGLADTDTQYF
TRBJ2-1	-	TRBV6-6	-	TGTGCCAGCAGTTATCTAATCATGGGCTCCTACAATGAGCAGTTCTTC	CASSYLIMGSYNEQFF
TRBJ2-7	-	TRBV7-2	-	TGTGCCAGCAGCCCGCACCCCGGTGGGGTCTACGAGCAGTACTTC	CASSPHPGGVYEQYF
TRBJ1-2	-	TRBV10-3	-	TGTGCCATCAGTGAGTCGAGCGGCAGATCCTATGGCTACACCTTC	CAISESSGRSYGYTF
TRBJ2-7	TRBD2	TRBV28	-	TGTGCCAGCAGTTCCTGGGCTAGCGGGCTGTCCTACGAGCAGTACTTC	CASSSWASGLSYEQYF
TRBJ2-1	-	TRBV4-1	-	TGCGCCAGCAGCCAAGATAACGTGGGGAATGAGCAGTTCTTC	CASSQDNVGNEQFF
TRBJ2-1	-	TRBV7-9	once	TGTGCCAGCGTGTGGGGCGGGAATGAGCAGTTCTTC	CASVWGGNEQFF
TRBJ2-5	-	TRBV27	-	TGTGCCAGCAGACCGGCCAACCAAGAGACCCAGTACTTC	CASRPANQETQYF
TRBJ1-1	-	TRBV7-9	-	TGTGCCAGCAGTTCGATCGGGGCGAACACTGAAGCTTTCTTT	CASSSIGANTEAFF
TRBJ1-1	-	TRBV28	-	TGTGCCAGCAGTTTCCAGGGTGAAATCGAAGCTTTCTTT	CASSFQGEIEAFF
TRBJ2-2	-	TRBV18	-	TGTGCCAGCTCACCAGTAGGGGAGAGGAACACCGGGGAGCTGTTTTTT	CASSPVGERNTGELFF
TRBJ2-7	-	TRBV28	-	TGTGCCAGCACCCCGGCCGGGAGTTCGATAAACGAGCAGTACTTC	CASTPAGSSINEQYF
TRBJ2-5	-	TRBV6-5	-	TGTGCCAGCAGTTACCTAGAAAGTGAGACCCAGTACTTC	CASSYLESETQYF
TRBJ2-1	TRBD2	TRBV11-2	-	TGTGCCAGCAGCTTAACTTGGACTAGCGGGTACAATGAGCAGTTCTTC	CASSLTWTSGYNEQFF